Below are 22 T cell receptor beta chains sequenced from a single sample in a study of OX40 agonist ivuxolimab in advanced cancers. Profiling relied on immunoSEQ multiplex PCR, and the TCRdb table lists in-frame clones only, not all of them. Seen here are more than 55,000 clones, 77% observed once, and the top ten hold just under 6.5%. Sequenced material: CD4+ or CD8+ T cells sorted from blood, taken in a trial of the OX40 agonist ivuxolimab. Receptors were obtained from an adult with an advanced solid tumor such as melanoma, head and neck, liver or kidney cancer.

The CDR3 nucleotides are TGTGCCAGCAGCTTACCGAACAAGGAGACCCAGTACTTC. This sequence encodes CASSLPNKETQYF. This chain joins TRBV11-2 and TRBJ2-5; D not resolved. The ends were cut back, 2 bases at V and 5 bases at J, with 9 bases in the middle. The CDR3 loop spans 13 amino acids. CDR1 SGHAT and CDR2 FQNNGV come from the germline V gene.

This chain uses TRBV5-1 with TRBJ2-5; 11 bases line up with TRBD1. The J call is uncertain, as TRBJ2-7 better fits the DNA end. The germline gives CDR1 SGHRS, CDR2 YFSETQ. The CDR3 is 14 residues long. The CDR3 DNA sequence: TGCGCCAGCAGCATGGGACAGGGGGCCTACGAGCAGTACTTC. Translated, it gives CASSMGQGAYEQYF.

The V gene is TRBV5-1, the J gene TRBJ2-5; TRBD2 aligns across 10 bases. The V gene end was trimmed by 4 bases and the J gene end by 1 base; junction bases not matched to a gene: 4. This CDR3 is 15 amino acids long. The germline gives CDR1 SGHRS, CDR2 YFSETQ. In DNA form, the CDR3 reads TGCGCCAGCAGCATTAGCGGGGGGCCCCAAGAGACCCAGTACTTC. Residues: CASSISGGPQETQYF.

This clone has only a few counts. The chain recombines TRBV7-9 with TRBJ1-5; 7 bases align to TRBD1. The CDR3 sequence is 14 residues long. V lost 5 bases to trimming and J lost 7 bases; unmatched junction nucleotides: 8. Germline V gives CDR1 SEHNR, CDR2 FQNEAQ (reference sequence). CDR3 sequence (DNA): TGTGCCAGCAGCACCTCGACAGGGTGGCAGCCCCAGCATTTT. Its translation is CASSTSTGWQPQHF.

This chain joins TRBV12-5 and TRBJ2-5; D possibly matches TRBD1 or TRBD2 (6 bases each). Trimming removed 2 bases at V and 5 bases at J, with 21 bases between. CDR1 is LGHNT and CDR2 is FRNRAP in the germline V gene. This CDR3 has 17 amino acids. The DNA of the CDR3 is TGTGCTAGTGGTTTGCAGAGGGGGAGCTCCCGGGGGGAGACCCAGTACTTC. This sequence encodes CASGLQRGSSRGETQYF.

This rearrangement joins TRBV7-2 to TRBJ1-1; D ambiguous. The CDR3 extends over 15 amino acids. The V gene lost 5 bases and the J gene lost 3 bases, with 16 bases spanning the gap. Looked up from germline, CDR1 is SGHTA and CDR2 is FQGNSA. The CDR3 protein is CASSLRRGDDTEAFF. CDR3 DNA: TGTGCCAGCAGCCTAAGACGGGGAGACGACACTGAAGCTTTCTTT.

The chain has TRBV5-6 and TRBJ2-7, with D maybe TRBD1 (6 bases). Germline V gene sequence: CDR1 SGHDT, CDR2 YYEEEE. This CDR3 is 16 amino acids long. V was shortened by 3 bases and J by 4 bases, with 20 bases between the two germline ends. The CDR3 is CASSSRGRGREYEQYF. As DNA, the CDR3 is TGTGCCAGCAGCTCCAGGGGCAGGGGAAGAGAATACGAGCAGTACTTC.

This clone came up once. The V call is TRBV5-5, the J call TRBJ2-2; 11 nucleotides align to TRBD2. V dropped 0 bases and J dropped 4; count of bases not matched to a gene: 2. Germline CDR1 reads SGHKS; CDR2 reads YYEKEE (reference sequence). The CDR3 totals 16 residues. The CDR3 reads CASSLGLAGRTGELFF. CDR3 sequence (DNA): TGTGCCAGCAGCTTGGGACTAGCGGGACGCACCGGGGAGCTGTTTTTT.

Comment on this clone: The same CDR3 is also encoded by other DNA sequences in this sample. This chain joins TRBV5-1 and TRBJ1-1; D gene unclear. The CDR3 sequence is 13 residues long. CDR1 SGHRS and CDR2 YFSETQ come from the germline V gene. V was clipped by 4 bases and J by 2 bases, with 9 bases between them. CDR3 protein: CASSRSLNTEAFF. The CDR3 nucleotides are TGCGCCAGCAGCCGGAGCCTTAACACTGAAGCTTTCTTT.

This chain connects TRBV7-6 to TRBJ1-6, with unresolved D. Per the germline V gene, CDR1 is SGHVS and CDR2 is FNYEAQ. Trimming left V 4 bases short and J 8 bases short, with 9 bases between. The length of the CDR3 is 13 residues. CDR3 loop: CASSSFRDSPLHF. DNA for the CDR3: TGTGCCAGCAGCTCTTTTAGGGATTCACCCCTCCACTTT.

The chain employs TRBV7-9 and TRBJ2-7; 9 bases map to TRBD1. The trim removed 6 bases at V and 7 bases at J, leaving 7 bases unmatched. Per the germline V gene, CDR1 is SEHNR and CDR2 is FQNEAQ (reference sequence). The CDR3 is made up of 13 amino acids. The CDR3 DNA is TGTGCCAGCAGTCAAGGACAGGGGAGTGAGCAGTACTTC. Protein sequence: CASSQGQGSEQYF. Drawing the rest from reference TRBV7-9 and TRBJ2-7, the complete variable domain is DTGVSQNPRHKITKRGQNVTFRCDPISEHNRLYWYRQTLGQGPEFLTYFQNEAQLEKSRLLSDRFSAERPKGSFSTLEIQRTEQGDSAMYLCASSQGQGSEQYFGPGTRLTVT.

This clone was recorded a few times. The chain is built from TRBV19 and TRBJ2-7; D ambiguous. This CDR3 has 13 amino acids. The germline CDR1 and CDR2 sequences are LNHDA and SQIVND (reference sequence). V was pared by 7 bases and J by 1 base, with 11 bases between. CDR3 bases: TGTGCCAGTAAACCCCTGGGGTCCTACGAGCAGTACTTC. Its protein is CASKPLGSYEQYF.

This chain uses TRBV30 with TRBJ2-1; 12 nucleotides match TRBD2. The V gene end was trimmed by 2 bases and the J gene end by 2 bases; junction bases not matched to a gene: 4. Germline CDR1 GTSNPN, CDR2 SVGIG (reference sequence). This CDR3 has 16 residues. CDR3 loop: CAWSPWTSGTYNEQFF. The CDR3 coding sequence is TGTGCCTGGAGTCCTTGGACTAGCGGGACCTACAATGAGCAGTTCTTC.

The chain joins TRBV7-2 to TRBJ1-6; D is unresolved. The CDR3 is made up of 16 amino acids. Looked up from germline, CDR1 is SGHTA and CDR2 is FQGNSA. V was cut by 1 base and J by 0 bases, with 7 bases left in between. The CDR3 reads CASSLERSSYNSPLHF. The CDR3 bases are TGTGCCAGCAGCTTAGAGCGCAGCTCCTATAATTCACCCCTCCACTTT.

The chain joins TRBV7-9 to TRBJ2-7, with D perhaps matching TRBD1 (7 bases). CDR1 is SEHNR, CDR2 FQNEAQ, per germline (reference sequence). This CDR3 has 14 residues. Trimming pared 3 bases from V and 7 bases from J, leaving 16 bases between. CDR3 bases: TGTGCCAGCAGCTTGCAGGGGGTCCGGGGGGAGCAGTACTTC. It is translated as CASSLQGVRGEQYF.

The chain joins TRBV7-3 to TRBJ2-5, with D uncertain. The CDR3 totals 14 residues. The germline gives CDR1 SGHTA, CDR2 FQGTGA. V was clipped by 5 bases and J by 1 base, with 11 bases between them. CDR3 nucleotides: TGTGCCAGCAGCGTCGACCGGTTCCAAGAGACCCAGTACTTC. Amino acid sequence: CASSVDRFQETQYF.

The genes are TRBV5-1 and TRBJ1-2, with D possibly matching TRBD1 (5 bases). The ends were cut back, 5 bases at V and 0 bases at J, with 14 bases in the middle. Germline V lookup: CDR1 SGHRS, CDR2 YFSETQ. The CDR3 spans 15 residues. The CDR3 here is CASSWGDRANYGYTF. CDR3 nucleotides: TGCGCCAGCAGTTGGGGGGACCGCGCTAACTATGGCTACACCTTC.

The gene calls are TRBV6-6 and TRBJ1-4; unclear D gene. Trimming took off 10 bases at V and 2 bases at J, with 20 bases between the two ends. Germline V gives CDR1 MNHNY, CDR2 SVGAGI (reference sequence). The CDR3 length is 16 residues. The CDR3 DNA reads TGTGCCACCATAGACCGGCTGGGGATTACTAATGAAAAACTGTTTTTT. Amino acid sequence: CATIDRLGITNEKLFF.

This clone was observed once. The chain carries TRBV7-2 and TRBJ2-1; 10 positions agree with TRBD2. Germline trimming cut 2 bases from V and 3 bases from J; bases unmatched to any gene: 1. CDR3 length equals 15 residues. Per the germline V gene, CDR1 is SGHTA and CDR2 is FQGNSA. Here the CDR3 DNA reads TGTGCCAGCAGCTTACGACTAGCGGGCTACAATGAGCAGTTCTTC. It specifies CASSLRLAGYNEQFF. Using reference TRBV7-2 and TRBJ2-1 for the parts outside the CDR3, the full variable domain is GAGVSQSPSNKVTEKGKDVELRCDPISGHTALYWYRQSLGQGLEFLIYFQGNSAPDKSGLPSDRFSAERTGGSVSTLTIQRTQQEDSAVYLCASSLRLAGYNEQFFGPGTRLTVL.

V is TRBV7-9 and J is TRBJ1-2; the match to TRBD1 covers 10 bases. The trim removed 5 bases at V and 2 bases at J, leaving 8 bases unmatched. CDR3 length: 16 residues. Germline V CDR1 and CDR2: SEHNR, FQNEAQ (reference sequence). The CDR3 loop is CASSPGTGADNYGYTF. The CDR3 DNA reads TGTGCCAGCAGCCCGGGGACAGGGGCCGACAACTATGGCTACACCTTC.

The rearrangement uses TRBV5-6 and TRBJ1-2, with 9 bases fitting TRBD1. Germline lookup yields CDR1 SGHDT and CDR2 YYEEEE. This CDR3 has 15 amino acids. With V trimmed by 4 bases and J by 5 bases, 9 bases remained unmatched. CDR3: CASSPRDRDAYGYTF. Here the CDR3 DNA reads TGTGCCAGCAGCCCCCGGGACAGGGACGCGTATGGCTACACCTTC.

This chain connects TRBV7-9 to TRBJ1-1, with D perhaps TRBD1 (6 bases). V dropped 4 bases and J dropped 1 base, with 10 bases sitting between them. CDR1 and CDR2 (germline): SEHNR, FQNEAQ (reference sequence). The CDR3 is made up of 14 amino acids. CDR3 nucleotides: TGTGCCAGCAGCTATACAGGGACGAACACTGAAGCTTTCTTT. It encodes CASSYTGTNTEAFF.